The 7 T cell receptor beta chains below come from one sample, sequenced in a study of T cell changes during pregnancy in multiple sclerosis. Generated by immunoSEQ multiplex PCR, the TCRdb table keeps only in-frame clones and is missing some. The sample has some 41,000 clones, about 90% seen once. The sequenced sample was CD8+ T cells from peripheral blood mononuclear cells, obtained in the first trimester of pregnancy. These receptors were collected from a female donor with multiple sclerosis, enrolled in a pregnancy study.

CDR3 loop: CASSPPPGTYQETQYF. The CDR3 nucleotides read TGTGCCAGCAGCCCCCCTCCCGGGACATATCAAGAGACCCAGTACTTC. The gene calls are TRBV11-2 and TRBJ2-5; maybe TRBD1 (6 bases). There are 16 residues in the CDR3. The germline V and J ends were trimmed by 5 bases and 2 bases, with 18 bases remaining between them. Germline V lookup: CDR1 SGHAT, CDR2 FQNNGV. The full variable domain, completed using reference TRBV11-2 and TRBJ2-5, is EAGVAQSPRYKIIEKRQSVAFWCNPISGHATLYWYQQILGQGPKLLIQFQNNGVVDDSQLPKDRFSAERLKGVDSTLKIQPAKLEDSAVYLCASSPPPGTYQETQYFGPGTRLLVL.

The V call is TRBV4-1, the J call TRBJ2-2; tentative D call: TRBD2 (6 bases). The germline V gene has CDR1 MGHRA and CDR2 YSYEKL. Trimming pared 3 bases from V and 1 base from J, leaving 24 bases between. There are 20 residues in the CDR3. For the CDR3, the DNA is TGCGCCAGCAGCCATCCTTGGCCGGGACTCCAGAGAAGGAACACCGGGGAGCTGTTTTTT. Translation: CASSHPWPGLQRRNTGELFF.

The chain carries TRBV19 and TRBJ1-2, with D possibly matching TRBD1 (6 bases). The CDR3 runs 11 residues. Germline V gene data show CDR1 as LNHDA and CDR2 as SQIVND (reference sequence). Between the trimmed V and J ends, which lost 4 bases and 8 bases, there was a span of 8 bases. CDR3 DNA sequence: TGTGCCAGTAGTAAGACAGGCGGCTACACCTTC. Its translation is CASSKTGGYTF.

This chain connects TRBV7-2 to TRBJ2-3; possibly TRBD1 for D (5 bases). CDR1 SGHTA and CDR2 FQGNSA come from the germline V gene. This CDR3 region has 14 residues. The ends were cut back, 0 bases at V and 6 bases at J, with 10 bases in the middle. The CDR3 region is CASSLAGPSDTQYF. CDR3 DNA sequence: TGTGCCAGCAGCTTAGCGGGGCCCTCTGATACGCAGTATTTT.

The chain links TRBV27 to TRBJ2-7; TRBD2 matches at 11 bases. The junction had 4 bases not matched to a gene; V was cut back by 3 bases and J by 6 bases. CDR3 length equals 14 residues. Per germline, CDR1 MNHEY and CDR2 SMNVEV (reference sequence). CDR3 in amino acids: CASSFLAGGGEQYF. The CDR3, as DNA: TGTGCCAGCAGTTTCCTAGCGGGAGGAGGCGAGCAGTACTTC.

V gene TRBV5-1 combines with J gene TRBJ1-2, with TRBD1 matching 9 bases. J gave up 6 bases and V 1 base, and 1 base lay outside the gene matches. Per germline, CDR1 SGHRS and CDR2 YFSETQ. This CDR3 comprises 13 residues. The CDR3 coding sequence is TGCGCCAGCAGCTTGACAGGGGGCCATGGCTACACCTTC. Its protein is CASSLTGGHGYTF.

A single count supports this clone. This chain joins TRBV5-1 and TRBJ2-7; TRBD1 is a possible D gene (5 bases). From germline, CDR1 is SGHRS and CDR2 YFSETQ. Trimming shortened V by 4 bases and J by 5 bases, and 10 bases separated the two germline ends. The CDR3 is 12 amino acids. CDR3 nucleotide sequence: TGCGCCAGCAGCCTTAGACAGCACGAGCAGTACTTC. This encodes CASSLRQHEQYF.